This T cell receptor beta chain was retrieved from a study of T cells in Graves' hyperthyroidism and ophthalmopathy. The TCR beta CDR3 regions underwent amplification using RNA transcripts as the source. HTBI primers drove first-round RT-PCR of the TCR CDR3. TCRdb recomputed calls from the multiplex PCR reads with MiXCR, one row per CDR3 protein. The table lists a few hundred thousand distinct CDR3 sequences, about 43% of them singletons. CDR3 size: 17 residues. J lost 3 bases, V lost 4 bases, and 12 bases had no gene match. This clonotype occurred many times. The V gene is TRBV12-3 or TRBV12-4, the J gene TRBJ2-1, with 7 bases fitting TRBD1. This sequence originates from a woman aged 18-29 years with Graves' hyperthyroidism. The sample comprised peripheral blood or thyroid tissue (not recorded which). The CDR3 nucleotides are TGTGCCAGCAGTTCGCCCCACTCCGGGACAGTCTACAATGAGCAGTTCTTC. This translates into CASSSPHSGTVYNEQFF.